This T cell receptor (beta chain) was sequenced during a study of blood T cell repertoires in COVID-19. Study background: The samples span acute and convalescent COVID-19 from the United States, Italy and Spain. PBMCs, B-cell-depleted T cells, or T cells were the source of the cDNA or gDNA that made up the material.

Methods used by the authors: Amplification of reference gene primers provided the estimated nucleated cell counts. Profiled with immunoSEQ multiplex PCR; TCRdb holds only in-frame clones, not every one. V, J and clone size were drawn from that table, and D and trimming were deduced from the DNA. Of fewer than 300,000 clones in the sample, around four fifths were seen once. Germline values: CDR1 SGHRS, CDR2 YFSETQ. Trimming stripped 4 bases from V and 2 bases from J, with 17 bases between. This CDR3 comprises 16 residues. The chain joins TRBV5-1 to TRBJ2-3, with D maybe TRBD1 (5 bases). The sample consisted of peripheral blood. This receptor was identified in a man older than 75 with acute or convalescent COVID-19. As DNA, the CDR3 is TGCGCCAGCAGCCTAGGGGTCCGAAAGGACACAGATACGCAGTATTTT. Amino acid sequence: CASSLGVRKDTDTQYF.